This TCR beta chain was identified during a study of tumor-infiltrating lymphocytes in primary liver carcinoma. Total RNA and DNA came together from approximately 20-30 mg of bulk tissue without cell sorting. The cohort consisted of patients whose primary liver carcinoma was surgically resected. At sampling, these chronic HBV carriers had received no treatment. Five separate regions of each tumor underwent sampling. Synthesis of TCR beta cDNA was carried out from about 540 ng total RNA with a constant-region primer. Employing slightly modified ARM-PCR, three nested multiplex PCR rounds were run, and these gave rise to the TCR beta libraries. Each of the first two PCR rounds ran roughly 9 cycles with TRBV1-TRBV30 forward and C-beta reverse primers. MiXCR, run by TCRdb on the multiplex PCR reads, gives a single entry per CDR3 protein. In the table there are roughly 80,000 distinct CDR3 sequences, 65% to 80% of which are singletons.

Overall study results and limits: Tumor-adjacent and tumor-blood pairs overlapped less than tumor region pairs did.

With regard to this clonotype: Its antigen is not known. At one end the junction does not follow the germline gene, possibly because of a read error.

The germline V gene encodes CDR1 MGHRA and CDR2 YSYEKL. CDR3 length: 15 residues. The chain links TRBV4-1 to TRBJ2-7, with D possibly matching TRBD1 (7 bases). Sequencing was done on a sample of liver tumor tissue from sampling region 1. Subset: tumor region T1, superior pole. The source is a man aged 40-50 years with primary liver carcinoma and hepatitis B virus infection. The CDR3 coding sequence is TGCGCCAGGAGCCCTCGAGGAGGGGGCTCCTACGAGCAATACTTC. Protein product: CARSPRGGGSYEQYF.